What follows describes a single T cell receptor beta chain. The target antigen is unknown. Stated treatment: roughly 19 received Ad26.COV2.S at low or high dose, single or two shots; about five received placebo; per-sample allocation not given. Each sample was drawn 63 days after the first injection (of vaccine or placebo). The individual, an adult aged 18-55 years, was a donor in Boston. The CDR3 length is 14 residues. The germline V and J ends were trimmed by 2 bases and 10 bases, with 12 bases remaining between them. Germline CDR1 is SEHNR and CDR2 is FQNEAQ (reference sequence). The method was immunoSEQ multiplex PCR; TCRdb's version includes in-frame clones alone and lacks a portion of them. The sample shows about 400,000 clones, approximately 90% of them seen only once. These data are taken from a study of Ad26.COV2.S vaccination and SARS-CoV-2 variants. On the study more broadly: Once, or twice with 56 days between doses, Ad26.COV2.S was given intramuscularly. Study-wide points: Participants in the vaccine arm had higher spike-specific TCR breadth; placebo recipients had lower. After vaccination, substantial breadth of spike-specific CD8+ and CD4+ responses was reported.

This clonotype was sampled from a person aged 18-65 years who received the Ad26.COV2.S COVID-19 vaccine or a placebo. The source was peripheral blood, collected in a trial of Ad26.COV2.S vaccine versus placebo. This chain joins TRBV7-9 and TRBJ1-6; D is ambiguous. The chain's CDR3 is CASSLNSGGSPLHF. In nucleotides, the CDR3 is TGTGCCAGCAGCTTAAATTCCGGTGGATCACCCCTCCACTTT.